This T cell receptor beta chain appears in the sequencing data of a study of human T cells and chemical hapten exposure. TCRdb reanalysed the RACE reads using MiXCR and keeps one entry per CDR3 protein. In the table there are 180,000 or so distinct CDR3 sequences, around 30% of which are singletons. Time point given: pre-sensitization, week 0. The sample's treatment: therapeutic diphenylcyclopropenone sensitization with weekly scalp DPC. In every case, blood was obtained before the patch test was applied. This TCR came from a woman aged 25 to 45 with alopecia areata. Some clones in this sample may be carry-over from other donors' samples. Sequenced here: whole blood, sampled in connection with sensitization to the hapten diphenylcyclopropenone (DPC).

CDR3: CASSFRLGGMNTEAFF. The DNA for the CDR3 is TGTGCCAGCAGTTTTCGGTTAGGGGGAATGAACACTGAAGCTTTCTTT. This chain links TRBV27 with TRBJ1-1, with D tentatively TRBD1 (6 bases). Germline CDR1 is MNHEY and CDR2 is SMNVEV (reference sequence). Deletions cut 3 bases from V and 0 bases from J, with 14 bases between. This CDR3 region has 16 residues.